This TCR beta chain was profiled in a study of control samples from healthy donors and cancer patients. The CDR3 is 15 amino acids. Germline values: CDR1 MNHEY, CDR2 SVGAGI. The germline V and J ends were trimmed by 7 bases and 5 bases, with 18 bases remaining between them. This table comes from immunoSEQ multiplex PCR, and its TCRdb copy is limited to in-frame clones, with some not included. Altogether approximately 93,000 clones are present, 85% to 90% being singletons, with the ten largest covering 9.5% to 10%. The clonotype originates from a woman aged 45-59 years with colorectal cancer. Sample: PBMCs. The V call is TRBV6-5, the J call TRBJ2-1; D is uncertain. CDR3 nucleotide sequence: TGTGCCAGCACCGAGGCCCCGGGCTATAACAATGAGCAGTTCTTC. Residues: CASTEAPGYNNEQFF.